This entry lists 28 T cell receptor beta chains sequenced from one sample in a study of OX40 agonist ivuxolimab in advanced cancers. Generated by immunoSEQ multiplex PCR, the TCRdb table keeps only in-frame clones and is missing some. The sample contains 50,000 to 60,000 clones, approximately 90% of which appear only once. The input for sequencing was CD4+ or CD8+ T cells sorted from blood, taken in a trial of the OX40 agonist ivuxolimab. These receptor sequences come from an adult with an advanced solid tumor such as melanoma, head and neck, liver or kidney cancer.

V is TRBV5-1 and J is TRBJ1-2; 7 nucleotides agree with TRBD1. The CDR3 contains 13 residues. Germline V CDR1 and CDR2: SGHRS, YFSETQ. With V trimmed by 4 bases and J by 5 bases, 5 bases remained unmatched. The CDR3 DNA follows: TGCGCCAGCAGCCCCCAGGGGGAATATGGCTACACCTTC. This encodes CASSPQGEYGYTF.

The chain joins TRBV27 to TRBJ2-7; D uncertain. Germline V gene sequence: CDR1 MNHEY, CDR2 SMNVEV (reference sequence). CDR3 length: 18 amino acids. V lost 8 bases and J lost 4, with 30 bases in between. This chain's CDR3 is CASYKIGYRPETLYEQYF. CDR3 in DNA: TGTGCCAGCTACAAGATTGGTTACCGGCCAGAGACCTTATACGAGCAGTACTTC.

This clone was seen once. The gene calls are TRBV6-6 and TRBJ2-3, with TRBD2 matching 9 bases. CDR1 and CDR2 (germline): MNHNY, SVGAGI (reference sequence). The V gene end was trimmed by 7 bases and the J gene end by 2 bases; junction bases not matched to a gene: 10. The CDR3 has 16 amino acids. The CDR3: CASTPALAGLTDTQYF. The DNA of the CDR3 is TGTGCCAGCACCCCCGCTCTAGCGGGGCTCACAGATACGCAGTATTTT.

The V gene is TRBV6-1, the J gene TRBJ1-6; D unresolved. The CDR3 has 15 residues. The germline gives CDR1 MNHNS, CDR2 SASEGT. Trimming took 10 bases from V and 2 from J, leaving 15 bases between them. CDR3 in DNA: TGTGCCACCCGCCGGGGTGAAACCTATAATTCACCCCTCCACTTT. This translates into CATRRGETYNSPLHF.

The chain employs TRBV28 and TRBJ2-7, with 10 bases lining up with TRBD1. The trim removed 7 bases at V and 3 bases at J, leaving 6 bases unmatched. Germline V lookup: CDR1 MDHEN, CDR2 SYDVKM. This CDR3 has 14 residues. CDR3 sequence (DNA): TGTGCCAGCACCTTGACAGGGGGCGTCTACGAGCAGTACTTC. It specifies CASTLTGGVYEQYF.

The genes are TRBV5-5 and TRBJ1-1, with 8 bases matching TRBD1. The CDR3 has 16 residues. The germline CDR1 and CDR2 sequences are SGHKS and YYEKEE (reference sequence). V dropped 1 base and J dropped 0; count of bases not matched to a gene: 5. CDR3: CASSLWQGALNTEAFF. The CDR3 DNA follows: TGTGCCAGCAGCTTGTGGCAGGGGGCACTGAACACTGAAGCTTTCTTT.

The gene calls are TRBV7-9 and TRBJ2-1, with unresolved D. Trimming removed 2 bases at V and 8 bases at J, with 10 bases between. The CDR3 has 13 residues. Germline CDR1 and CDR2: SEHNR and FQNEAQ (reference sequence). The CDR3: CASSLLGYDEQFF. The CDR3 DNA sequence: TGTGCCAGCAGCTTATTGGGGTACGATGAGCAGTTCTTC.

The chain couples TRBV5-3 to TRBJ2-7, with D possibly being TRBD2 (5 bases). TRBV5-3 is an open reading frame whose function is uncertain. The V end was cut by 0 bases, the J end by 2 bases, with 15 bases between. The CDR3 covers 16 residues. This CDR3 is CARSLGLRAPTYEQYF. DNA for the CDR3: TGTGCCAGAAGCTTGGGATTGAGGGCACCGACCTACGAGCAGTACTTC.

J is TRBJ2-7 and V is TRBV28; TRBD2 matches 11 bases. V lost 5 bases and J lost 0; bases outside the gene matches: 12. Germline V gene data show CDR1 as MDHEN and CDR2 as SYDVKM. This CDR3 has 18 residues. The CDR3 region is CASSPSPGLAGNSYEQYF. The CDR3 nucleotides read TGTGCCAGCAGTCCTTCTCCTGGACTAGCGGGTAACTCCTACGAGCAGTACTTC.

V gene TRBV9 combines with J gene TRBJ2-7; D gene uncertain. Germline CDR1 reads SGDLS; CDR2 reads YYNGEE. Trimming stripped 0 bases from V and 2 bases from J, with 12 bases between. CDR3 length: 15 residues. In DNA form, the CDR3 reads TGTGCCAGCAGCGTAGAACTGGGCCCAGCCTACGAGCAGTACTTC. Translating it yields CASSVELGPAYEQYF.

V is TRBV5-1 and J is TRBJ2-5; D perhaps matches TRBD1 (5 bases). From germline, CDR1 is SGHRS and CDR2 YFSETQ. The CDR3 has 14 residues. Trimming cost V 4 bases and J 5 bases, with 15 bases left between them. CDR3 protein: CASSPREPTETQYF. CDR3 in DNA: TGCGCCAGCAGCCCCAGGGAACCAACGGAGACCCAGTACTTC.

The CDR3 is CASRALVDRGLGYTF. Here the CDR3 DNA reads TGTGCCAGCAGGGCTTTGGTGGACAGGGGTTTGGGCTACACCTTC. This sequence joins TRBV6-1 and TRBJ1-2, with TRBD1 identical over 9 bases. Trimming cost V 6 bases and J 8 bases; bases outside gene matches: 13. This CDR3 spans 15 amino acids. Germline lookup yields CDR1 MNHNS and CDR2 SASEGT.

The chain is built from TRBV6-5 and TRBJ1-5, with 8 positions matching TRBD1. CDR1 MNHEY and CDR2 SVGAGI come from the germline V gene. CDR3 length: 13 amino acids. J lost 4 bases, V lost 6 bases, and 2 bases had no gene match. CDR3 in DNA: TGTGCCAGCAGCGGGGACAGGAATCAGCCCCAGCATTTT. It yields the protein CASSGDRNQPQHF.

This clone was detected once. CDR3 region: CASSRTIGVEAFF. DNA for the CDR3: TGTGCCAGCAGCCGGACGATCGGGGTTGAAGCTTTCTTT. This chain uses TRBV28 with TRBJ1-1; unclear D gene. From germline, CDR1 is MDHEN and CDR2 SYDVKM. V dropped 6 bases and J dropped 7 bases, with 15 bases sitting between them. This CDR3 comprises 13 residues.

The chain is built from TRBV29-1 and TRBJ2-3, with 11 bases lining up with TRBD1. The CDR3 is made up of 15 amino acids. The germline gives CDR1 SQVTM, CDR2 ANQGSEA. Trimming took 5 bases from V and 2 from J; bases not matched to a gene: 6. The CDR3 bases are TGCAGCGTTCTACGGACAGGGGGCAACACAGATACGCAGTATTTT. Amino acids: CSVLRTGGNTDTQYF.

V usage is TRBV7-2 and J usage is TRBJ2-5, with 11 bases matching TRBD1. Losses at the gene ends were 5 bases for V and 4 bases for J; bases not matched to a gene: 6. The CDR3 is made up of 15 amino acids. Germline CDR1 SGHTA, CDR2 FQGNSA. CDR3 sequence: CASSPPGQGGETQYF. The CDR3 DNA sequence: TGTGCCAGCAGCCCCCCGGGACAGGGGGGAGAGACCCAGTACTTC.

The gene calls are TRBV19 and TRBJ2-1; 7 bases are shared with TRBD2. V lost 0 bases to trimming and J lost 12 bases; unmatched junction nucleotides: 8. CDR1 and CDR2 from the germline V gene are LNHDA and SQIVND (reference sequence). This CDR3 has 14 residues. CDR3 nucleotide sequence: TGTGCCAGTAGTATAGATGGCGGGAGTATTGCGCAGTTCTTC. Protein: CASSIDGGSIAQFF.

The chain carries TRBV9 and TRBJ2-3; the D is unclear. V was cut by 0 bases and J by 2 bases, with 13 bases left in between. The CDR3 runs 16 residues. Germline lookup yields CDR1 SGDLS and CDR2 YYNGEE. Here the CDR3 reads CASSVVVLSFTDTQYF. The CDR3 nucleotides read TGTGCCAGCAGCGTAGTGGTCCTTAGTTTCACAGATACGCAGTATTTT.

The rearrangement links TRBV5-6 to TRBJ2-6; D possibly corresponds to TRBD2 (5 bases). V lost 1 base and J 5 bases, leaving 10 bases between the germline ends. The CDR3 is made up of 15 amino acids. In germline, CDR1 is SGHDT, CDR2 YYEEEE. CDR3: CASSLSSSRANVLTF. In DNA form, the CDR3 reads TGTGCCAGCAGCTTGTCTAGCTCCAGGGCCAACGTCCTGACTTTC.

The J gene is TRBJ2-1, the V gene TRBV2; D gene unclear. V was pared by 6 bases and J by 6 bases, with 21 bases between. The CDR3 has 16 residues. The germline V gene has CDR1 SNHLY and CDR2 FYNNEI. The CDR3 sequence is CASRTPPRAPTNEQFF. CDR3 DNA: TGTGCCAGCAGGACGCCTCCGCGAGCCCCCACCAATGAGCAGTTCTTC.

The CDR3 DNA reads as TGTGCCAGCAGTTGGGGGCAGGGGGCTTCGGGCACTGAAGCTTTCTTT. Amino acid sequence: CASSWGQGASGTEAFF. The rearrangement joins TRBV6-5 to TRBJ1-1; 8 bases line up with TRBD1. Germline V gene sequence: CDR1 MNHEY, CDR2 SVGAGI. This CDR3 has 16 amino acids. Trimming at V came to 4 bases and at J to 4 bases, leaving 11 bases not matched to a gene.

The V call is TRBV23-1, the J call TRBJ1-1; D gene ambiguous. TRBV23-1 qualifies as an ORF whose function is uncertain. Between the trimmed V and J ends, which lost 7 bases and 1 base, there was a span of 7 bases. The CDR3 has 12 amino acids. Here the CDR3 reads CASIRGNTEAFF. In DNA form, the CDR3 reads TGCGCCAGCATCCGGGGGAACACTGAAGCTTTCTTT.

This clone was recorded only once. The chain joins TRBV7-2 to TRBJ1-5; D is ambiguous. V shed 5 bases and J shed 0 bases, with 5 bases lying between them. Germline CDR1 reads SGHTA; CDR2 reads FQGNSA. The CDR3 consists of 13 residues. The CDR3 nucleotides read TGTGCCAGCAGCGCAGATAGCAATCAGCCCCAGCATTTT. Translation: CASSADSNQPQHF.

V and J are TRBV5-1 and TRBJ2-3, with a tentative D call TRBD2 (5 bases). CDR1 is SGHRS, CDR2 YFSETQ, per germline. The CDR3 consists of 13 residues. V lost 4 bases and J 0 bases, leaving 6 bases between the germline ends. The CDR3 here is CASSPGSTDTQYF. CDR3 nucleotides: TGCGCCAGCAGCCCGGGAAGCACAGATACGCAGTATTTT.

This clone appeared once. The chain joins TRBV18 to TRBJ2-7, with a weak D call TRBD2 (5 bases). The CDR3 covers 14 residues. CDR1 is KGHSH and CDR2 is LQKENI in the germline V gene. V lost 6 bases and J 5 bases, leaving 17 bases between the germline ends. CDR3 nucleotides: TGTGCCAGCTCCCCCCGGGCCAGCGGCGACGAGCAGTACTTC. Its translation is CASSPRASGDEQYF.

This clone was counted once. The chain uses TRBV7-8 and TRBJ2-1; 11 bases map to TRBD2. Germline V gives CDR1 SGHVS, CDR2 FQNEAQ. V lost 4 bases and J lost 6; bases outside the gene matches: 14. There are 18 residues in the CDR3. In DNA, the CDR3 is TGTGCCAGCAGCTCCTTGATAGCGGGAGGGCCTTCTCGCAATGAGCAGTTCTTC. This sequence encodes CASSSLIAGGPSRNEQFF. The whole variable domain, filled in from reference TRBV7-8 and TRBJ2-1, reads GAGVSQSPRYKVAKRGQDVALRCDPISGHVSLFWYQQALGQGPEFLTYFQNEAQLDKSGLPSDRFFAERPEGSVSTLKIQRTQQEDSAVYLCASSSLIAGGPSRNEQFFGPGTRLTVL.

The V call is TRBV19, the J call TRBJ2-1; 11 nucleotides match TRBD2. The germline V gene encodes CDR1 LNHDA and CDR2 SQIVND (reference sequence). Losses at the gene ends were 5 bases for V and 8 bases for J; bases not matched to a gene: 5. The CDR3 is 14 residues long. The CDR3 coding sequence is TGTGCCAGTAGTCTAGCGGGAGGCCGGGATGAGCAGTTCTTC. Translating gives CASSLAGGRDEQFF.

In its sample, this clone ranks as medium-sized. The chain uses TRBV7-8 and TRBJ2-7; D unclear. Per germline, CDR1 SGHVS and CDR2 FQNEAQ. This CDR3 is built from 12 residues. With 0 bases removed from V and 6 bases from J, the gap between germline ends came to 6 bases. The chain's CDR3 is CASSLADREQYF. The CDR3 DNA reads as TGTGCCAGCAGCTTAGCGGACCGCGAGCAGTACTTC. The whole variable domain, remainder taken from reference TRBV7-8 and TRBJ2-7, is GAGVSQSPRYKVAKRGQDVALRCDPISGHVSLFWYQQALGQGPEFLTYFQNEAQLDKSGLPSDRFFAERPEGSVSTLKIQRTQQEDSAVYLCASSLADREQYFGPGTRLTVT.